This T cell receptor beta chain was sequenced for a study of cytomegalovirus exposure and HLA in healthy donors. Study-wide background: Early release data held 85 million or so unique TCRs from HLA-typed donors.

Comments on this clone: Its target is not known.

V lost 8 bases and J lost 0, with 10 bases in between. This CDR3 region has 12 residues. CDR1 is SQVTM and CDR2 is ANQGSEA in the germline V gene. The PCR was carried out with 60 Vbeta primers and 13 Jbeta primers. In the authors' workflow: In a later analysis, the count reached some 73 million unique TCR beta chains, with 10 million to 14 million shared. Produced via immunoSEQ multiplex PCR; TCRdb's table is partial and in-frame only. The DNA gave D and trimming, while V, J and clone size come from that table. Seen here are about 140,000 clones, 60% to 80% observed once, and the top ten hold approximately 1.6%. Whole-study results and caveats: In a later analysis, common viral pathogens appeared linked to several of the most significant clusters. Some TCR beta chains (about 170 of them) were listed as cytomegalovirus-associated.

Source material: PBMCs. This receptor was identified in a woman aged 25 to 39 in good health and CMV-seronegative. The chain couples TRBV29-1 to TRBJ2-5; D may be TRBD2 (5 bases). The CDR3 DNA is TGCAGCTCAGACGGGAACCAAGAGACCCAGTACTTC. Residues: CSSDGNQETQYF.